Shown below are 21 T cell receptor beta chains from a single sample sequenced in a study of blood T cell repertoires in COVID-19. Repertoires were generated with immunoSEQ multiplex PCR, while TCRdb's copy carries only in-frame clones and drops some. The repertoire holds tens of thousands of clones, with about 90% as singletons. Input material: peripheral blood. The receptor source for this set is a human donor in a cohort sampled during active COVID-19.

The gene calls are TRBV3-1 (or the pseudogene TRBV3-2) and TRBJ1-2, with D uncertain. The CDR3 is 13 residues long. Germline V CDR1 and CDR2: LGHDT, YNNKEL (reference sequence). With 2 bases removed from V and 6 bases from J, the gap between germline ends came to 10 bases. CDR3: CASSQRGLDGYTF. The CDR3 bases are TGTGCCAGCAGCCAACGGGGTTTGGATGGCTACACCTTC.

The chain couples TRBV29-1 to TRBJ2-7, with TRBD2 as a possible D gene (6 bases). The CDR3 is made up of 15 amino acids. In germline, CDR1 is SQVTM, CDR2 ANQGSEA. Trimming removed 5 bases from V and 1 base from J, with 18 bases in between. This CDR3 is CSVSQAGYGSYEQYF. The CDR3, as DNA: TGCAGCGTTAGCCAGGCGGGGTATGGGTCCTACGAGCAGTACTTC.

The chain uses TRBV4-1 and TRBJ2-2; a possible D gene is TRBD2 (5 bases). CDR3 length: 15 residues. CDR1 MGHRA and CDR2 YSYEKL come from the germline V gene. V lost 0 bases and J lost 3, with 8 bases in between. The CDR3 DNA reads TGCGCCAGCAGCCAAGATGCGCGGGACACCGGGGAGCTGTTTTTT. Its protein is CASSQDARDTGELFF.

J is TRBJ2-7 and V is TRBV5-1; weak D call: TRBD2 (7 bases). Per the germline V gene, CDR1 is SGHRS and CDR2 is YFSETQ. This CDR3 is built from 14 residues. V gave up 4 bases and J gave up 4 bases, with 15 bases separating them. The CDR3 loop reads CASSPRGGPYEQYF. CDR3 sequence (DNA): TGCGCCAGCAGCCCGAGGGGGGGCCCATACGAGCAGTACTTC.

J is TRBJ2-2 and V is TRBV7-3; TRBD1 is a possible D gene (5 bases). The ends were cut back, 5 bases at V and 3 bases at J, with 16 bases in the middle. CDR1 SGHTA and CDR2 FQGTGA come from the germline V gene. This CDR3 contains 16 residues. DNA for the CDR3: TGTGCCAGCAGCCCAAGACAGCTATCCGACACCGGGGAGCTGTTTTTT. It translates to CASSPRQLSDTGELFF.

The J gene is TRBJ2-3, the V gene TRBV10-2, with 11 bases that match TRBD2. The CDR3 is 13 residues long. Germline V gene sequence: CDR1 WSHSY, CDR2 SAAADI. The junction had 10 bases not matched to a gene; V was cut back by 6 bases and J by 14 bases. CDR3: CASSTASGRSGYF. The CDR3 nucleotides read TGCGCCAGCAGCACTGCTAGCGGGAGGTCTGGGTATTTT.

The rearrangement uses TRBV19 and TRBJ2-7; 8 nucleotides match TRBD1. J gave up 4 bases and V 3 bases, and 11 bases lay outside the gene matches. CDR1 and CDR2 from the germline V gene are LNHDA and SQIVND (reference sequence). This CDR3 has 16 residues. The chain's CDR3 is CASSITAGGGRYEQYF. In DNA, the CDR3 is TGTGCCAGTAGTATTACAGCAGGGGGCGGTAGGTACGAGCAGTACTTC. The full variable domain, rest sourced from reference TRBV19 and TRBJ2-7, is DGGITQSPKYLFRKEGQNVTLSCEQNLNHDAMYWYRQDPGQGLRLIYYSQIVNDFQKGDIAEGYSVSREKKESFPLTVTSAQKNPTAFYLCASSITAGGGRYEQYFGPGTRLTVT.

This clone was picked up a small number of times. The chain has TRBV30 and TRBJ1-1; no clear D. The germline V gene encodes CDR1 GTSNPN and CDR2 SVGIG (reference sequence). The V gene lost 6 bases and the J gene lost 1 base, with 3 bases spanning the gap. The CDR3 loop spans 10 amino acids. The chain's CDR3 is CACKNTEAFF. The CDR3 nucleotides are TGTGCCTGCAAGAACACTGAAGCTTTCTTT.

V gene TRBV7-9 combines with J gene TRBJ2-5; 15 bases map to TRBD2. V was pared by 5 bases and J by 5 bases, with 9 bases of the junction left unmatched. This CDR3 spans 17 amino acids. Germline CDR1 SEHNR, CDR2 FQNEAQ (reference sequence). Written as DNA, the CDR3 is TGTGCCAGCAGCCCGGGACTAGCGGGAGGAGGTCTGGAGACCCAGTACTTC. It specifies CASSPGLAGGGLETQYF. The whole variable domain, filled in from reference TRBV7-9 and TRBJ2-5, reads DTGVSQNPRHKITKRGQNVTFRCDPISEHNRLYWYRQTLGQGPEFLTYFQNEAQLEKSRLLSDRFSAERPKGSFSTLEIQRTEQGDSAMYLCASSPGLAGGGLETQYFGPGTRLLVL.

J is TRBJ2-3 and V is TRBV5-1, with a weak D call TRBD1 (5 bases). The V gene's germline CDR1 is SGHRS and CDR2 YFSETQ. The CDR3 has 14 residues. The V gene lost 5 bases and the J gene lost 3 bases, with 13 bases spanning the gap. The CDR3 nucleotides are TGCGCCAGCAGTGGGTCTGGGGCGACAGATACGCAGTATTTT. This codes for CASSGSGATDTQYF. The full variable domain, with the rest looked up from reference TRBV5-1 and TRBJ2-3, is KAGVTQTPRYLIKTRGQQVTLSCSPISGHRSVSWYQQTPGQGLQFLFEYFSETQRNKGNFPGRFSGRQFSNSRSEMNVSTLELGDSALYLCASSGSGATDTQYFGPGTRLTVL.

This clone was found once. V usage is TRBV6-5 and J usage is TRBJ1-2; tentative D call: TRBD1 (6 bases). The V gene lost 5 bases and the J gene lost 5 bases, with 9 bases spanning the gap. The CDR3 runs 12 residues. The germline gives CDR1 MNHEY, CDR2 SVGAGI. Here the CDR3 reads CASSPRGYGYTF. The CDR3 nucleotides read TGTGCCAGCAGTCCCAGGGGTTATGGCTACACCTTC.

The chain recombines TRBV7-2 with TRBJ2-3; TRBD1 might be the D (6 bases). Between the trimmed V and J ends, which lost 2 bases and 5 bases, there was a span of 14 bases. CDR1 and CDR2 (germline): SGHTA, FQGNSA. The CDR3 is made up of 15 amino acids. The CDR3 DNA follows: TGTGCCAGCAGCTTACCTTATACAGGGATAGATACGCAGTATTTT. Its protein is CASSLPYTGIDTQYF.

The chain joins TRBV12-3 or TRBV12-4 to TRBJ2-1; D ambiguous. The V end was cut by 3 bases, the J end by 10 bases, with 7 bases between. The CDR3 is 11 amino acids. The CDR3 reads CASSLYREQFF. The CDR3, as DNA: TGTGCCAGCAGTTTGTACAGAGAGCAGTTCTTC.

The V gene is TRBV9, the J gene TRBJ2-3; perhaps TRBD2 as D (6 bases). CDR1 and CDR2 from the germline V gene are SGDLS and YYNGEE. Between the trimmed V and J ends, which lost 0 bases and 1 base, there was a span of 9 bases. CDR3 length: 15 residues. The CDR3 region has the DNA TGTGCCAGCAGCGTAGAGTCGGGGGGCACAGATACGCAGTATTTT. It codes for CASSVESGGTDTQYF.

The chain has TRBV5-1 and TRBJ2-5, with TRBD1 identical over 7 bases. This CDR3 spans 17 amino acids. CDR1 SGHRS and CDR2 YFSETQ come from the germline V gene. V lost 3 bases, J lost 5 bases, and 16 bases stayed unmatched. DNA for the CDR3: TGCGCCAGCAGCTCACTAAAGCAAGACAGGGTACGGGAGACCCAGTACTTC. Protein product: CASSSLKQDRVRETQYF. The variable domain in full, with the rest retrieved from reference TRBV5-1 and TRBJ2-5, is KAGVTQTPRYLIKTRGQQVTLSCSPISGHRSVSWYQQTPGQGLQFLFEYFSETQRNKGNFPGRFSGRQFSNSRSEMNVSTLELGDSALYLCASSSLKQDRVRETQYFGPGTRLLVL.

The chain employs TRBV1 and TRBJ1-3; the table's D call, TRBD1, was not checked against the DNA. TRBV1 is a documented pseudogene. The CDR3 has 17 residues. CDR3 residues: CTSRILAWAQHGNTIYF. The CDR3 DNA follows: TGCACCAGCAGGATTCTCGCTTGGGCGCAGCACGGAAACACCATATATTTT.

The chain recombines TRBV5-1 with TRBJ2-2; 8 nucleotides line up with TRBD1. The V gene's germline CDR1 is SGHRS and CDR2 YFSETQ. V was pared by 4 bases and J by 5 bases, with 10 bases of the junction left unmatched. This CDR3 region has 16 residues. The CDR3 nucleotides read TGCGCCAGCAGCGCCACCTCCGGGACAGGTACCGGGGAGCTGTTTTTT. This sequence encodes CASSATSGTGTGELFF. Complete variable domain (other parts from reference TRBV5-1 and TRBJ2-2): KAGVTQTPRYLIKTRGQQVTLSCSPISGHRSVSWYQQTPGQGLQFLFEYFSETQRNKGNFPGRFSGRQFSNSRSEMNVSTLELGDSALYLCASSATSGTGTGELFFGEGSRLTVL.

The chain combines TRBV28 with TRBJ1-3; TRBD1 matches at 8 bases. V trimming: 6 bases; J trimming: 2 bases; junction bases outside the gene matches: 6. Germline CDR1 MDHEN, CDR2 SYDVKM. This CDR3 is 15 amino acids long. CDR3 amino acids: CASSHQGAAGNTIYF. The CDR3 DNA sequence: TGTGCCAGCAGCCACCAGGGGGCGGCTGGAAACACCATATATTTT.

This chain connects TRBV19 to TRBJ1-4, with unresolved D. Germline loops: CDR1 LNHDA, CDR2 SQIVND (reference sequence). V was pared by 2 bases and J by 5 bases, with 12 bases between. The CDR3 spans 15 residues. The CDR3 DNA reads as TGTGCCAGTAGTATAAGACGAGCGAGGAATGAAAAACTGTTTTTT. Translating it yields CASSIRRARNEKLFF.

At least ten counts were recorded for this clone. The chain joins TRBV19 to TRBJ1-5; no firm D call. Germline assignment: CDR1 LNHDA and CDR2 SQIVND (reference sequence). Trimming left V 3 bases short and J 2 bases short, with 8 bases between. The CDR3 consists of 14 residues. CDR3 nucleotides: TGTGCCAGTAGTATCGGCCAGGGCAATCAGCCCCAGCATTTT. Protein: CASSIGQGNQPQHF.

The rearrangement links TRBV7-9 to TRBJ2-7; 9 bases are a match to TRBD2. The CDR3 is 19 residues long. The V gene end was trimmed by 1 base and the J gene end by 3 bases; junction bases not matched to a gene: 16. Per the germline V gene, CDR1 is SEHNR and CDR2 is FQNEAQ (reference sequence). The CDR3 sequence: CASSLESATLRRGGYEQYF. In DNA, the CDR3 is TGTGCCAGCAGCTTAGAGTCTGCGACGCTAAGGCGGGGGGGCTACGAGCAGTACTTC.